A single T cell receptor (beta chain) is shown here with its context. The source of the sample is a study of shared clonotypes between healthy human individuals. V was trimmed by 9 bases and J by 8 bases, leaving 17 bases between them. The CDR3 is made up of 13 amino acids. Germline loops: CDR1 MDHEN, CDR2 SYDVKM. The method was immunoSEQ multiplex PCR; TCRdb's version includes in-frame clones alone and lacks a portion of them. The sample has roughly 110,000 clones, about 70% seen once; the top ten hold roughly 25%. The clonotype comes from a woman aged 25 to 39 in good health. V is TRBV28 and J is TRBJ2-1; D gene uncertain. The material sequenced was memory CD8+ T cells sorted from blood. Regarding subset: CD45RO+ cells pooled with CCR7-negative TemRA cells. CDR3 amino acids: CARTETCLYEQFF. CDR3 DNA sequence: TGTGCCAGAACCGAGACATGTCTTTATGAGCAGTTCTTC.